The source of this T cell receptor (beta chain) is a study of blood T cell repertoires in COVID-19. Study at large: There were acute and convalescent COVID-19 samples, and they came from the United States, Italy and Spain. The analysed material was cDNA or gDNA that came from T cells, B-cell-depleted T cells, or PBMCs.

From germline, CDR1 is MGHRA and CDR2 YSYEKL. This CDR3 is built from 15 residues. J gave up 8 bases and V 0 bases, and 9 bases lay outside the gene matches. Profiled with immunoSEQ multiplex PCR; TCRdb holds only in-frame clones, not every one. The sample has about 120,000 clones; about 83% are singletons. Sequenced input: PBMCs or T cells enriched from blood (not recorded which). The J gene is TRBJ1-2, the V gene TRBV4-1; 7 bases map to TRBD1. This TCR was recovered from a woman aged 30 to 39 who had recovered from COVID-19. CDR3 DNA: TGCGCCAGCAGCCAAGATCGGGACAGACTTTTAGGCTACACCTTC. Its protein product is CASSQDRDRLLGYTF.